This TCR beta chain appears in the sequencing data of a study of blood T cells in healthy people across ages. This CDR3 is built from 18 residues. In germline, CDR1 is SGHRS, CDR2 YFSETQ. Unmatched junction bases numbered 17, after V lost 6 bases and J lost 3 bases. A second PCR of about 7 to 12 cycles used a sample-barcoded 5' primer and a J-beta primer mix. TCRdb reanalysed the 5' RACE reads using MiXCR and keeps one entry per CDR3 protein. The sample carries 1.5 million to 2 million distinct CDR3 sequences, around 48% recorded once. The specimen was blood. The sequence was obtained from a woman aged 40 to 49 in good health. The gene calls are TRBV5-1 and TRBJ1-2; 10 bases agree with TRBD1. The CDR3 region is CASTFIGTGADSDYGYTF. The CDR3, as DNA: TGCGCCAGCACATTCATCGGGACAGGGGCCGATAGCGACTATGGCTACACCTTC.